This T cell receptor (beta chain) comes out of a study of T cell responses to AZD1222 COVID-19 vaccine. Method: immunoSEQ multiplex PCR; TCRdb's copy keeps in-frame clones and lacks some. The sample includes about 69,000 clones, roughly 85% seen only once; the top ten take 20% to 30%. Between the trimmed V and J ends, which lost 2 bases and 6 bases, there was a span of 3 bases. This CDR3 spans 11 amino acids. Germline V CDR1 and CDR2: SGHRS, YFSETQ. This TCR was recovered from an adult who received the AZD1222 COVID-19 vaccine. The rearrangement uses TRBV5-1 and TRBJ2-4; no firm D call. This material consisted of peripheral blood, taken 28 days after the second AZD1222 dose. Written as DNA, the CDR3 is TGCGCCAGCAGCTTAGGAAACATTCAGTACTTC. This sequence encodes CASSLGNIQYF.